This T cell receptor (beta chain) was captured in a study of control samples from healthy donors and cancer patients (dated by TCRdb to 2020 to 2021). About this clone itself: No antigen is known for it. Base-call qualities are not available, and no considerably larger clone is one nucleotide away.

To prepare the library, the immunoSEQ multiplex PCR assay was applied. What TCRdb holds here is the immuneACCESS table cut down to in-frame rearrangements. Part of the clones is not present; checked against another copy, under half of the missing clones reflect an unresolved V gene, and the others are unexplained. The sample records about 140,000 clones, 85% to 95% of which are singletons. Together, the top ten hold around 12% of the sample. There are 13 amino acids in the CDR3, from cysteine to phenylalanine inclusive. The sequence is cut down to CDR3 DNA, 39 bases in frame from base 1. Reading the germline V gene (reference sequence) gives CDR1 MNHEY and CDR2 SMNVEV. V and J are truncated by 6 bases and 5 bases respectively, leaving an intervening sequence of 13 bases.

Sequencing was carried out using blood. This clonotype originated in a man aged 35-49 years in good health. The chain uses TRBV27 and TRBJ1-2; TRBD1 could be the D gene, as 5 bases match. This receptor carries the CDR3 CASSPLGEYGYTF. The DNA sequence follows: TGTGCCAGCAGCCCCCTAGGGGAGTATGGCTACACCTTC.